These T cell receptor beta chains were read from a single sample in a study of low-dose radiotherapy and immunotherapy resistance in tumors. TCRdb recomputed calls from the reads with MiXCR, one row per CDR3 protein. The table includes tens of thousands of distinct CDR3 sequences, more than 20% detected once. This sample comprised PBMCs, obtained after low-dose radiotherapy plus immunotherapy. These receptors all stem from a female donor with ovarian cancer. The CDR3 runs from the conserved cysteine through the conserved F or W. Fields, in order: V gene, clone size, J gene, D gene, CDR3 protein, CDR3 DNA. D genes are given only for firm matches. Size is stated for part of the rows, as once, few or many counts, or as a class when the clone is expanded.

V gene: TRBV20-1
clone size: many
J gene: TRBJ2-7
D gene: TRBD1
CDR3 protein: CSAETGQGALEQYF
CDR3 DNA: TGCAGTGCAGAGACGGGACAGGGGGCATTGGAGCAGTACTTC

V gene: TRBV6-6
clone size: many
J gene: TRBJ1-4
D gene: NA
CDR3 protein: CASSYSGGEKLFF
CDR3 DNA: TGTGCCAGCAGTTACTCGGGGGGGGAAAAACTGTTTTTT

V gene: TRBV10-3
clone size: many
J gene: TRBJ1-1
D gene: NA
CDR3 protein: CAISEVLNTEAFF
CDR3 DNA: TGTGCCATCAGTGAAGTCTTGAACACTGAAGCTTTCTTT

V gene: TRBV2
clone size: NA
J gene: TRBJ2-1
D gene: TRBD2
CDR3 protein: CASTPLAGGLTREQFF
CDR3 DNA: TGTGCCAGCACCCCCTTAGCGGGTGGCCTGACGCGTGAGCAGTTCTTC

V gene: TRBV19
clone size: NA
J gene: TRBJ2-3
D gene: NA
CDR3 protein: CASSINGRPRTDTQYF
CDR3 DNA: TGTGCCAGTAGTATCAATGGGAGGCCCCGCACAGATACGCAGTATTTT

V gene: TRBV4-1
clone size: once
J gene: TRBJ2-6
D gene: NA
CDR3 protein: CASSQHSSSGANVLTF
CDR3 DNA: TGTGCCAGCAGCCAGCACAGCAGCTCTGGGGCCAACGTCCTGACTTTC

V gene: TRBV3-1
clone size: NA
J gene: TRBJ1-5
D gene: NA
CDR3 protein: CASSQGFGSNQPQHF
CDR3 DNA: TGTGCCAGCAGCCAAGGTTTCGGTAGCAATCAGCCCCAGCATTTT

V gene: TRBV25-1
clone size: once
J gene: TRBJ2-6
D gene: TRBD2
CDR3 protein: CASSTAPGEGSGANVLTF
CDR3 DNA: TGTGCCAGCAGTACCGCACCGGGGGAGGGGTCTGGGGCCAACGTCCTGACTTTC

V gene: TRBV29-1
clone size: many
J gene: TRBJ2-7
D gene: TRBD1
CDR3 protein: CSAVEGTGAYEQYF
CDR3 DNA: TGCAGCGCAGTTGAAGGGACAGGGGCCTACGAGCAGTACTTC

V gene: TRBV13
clone size: few
J gene: TRBJ1-6
D gene: NA
CDR3 protein: CASSLSAGANSPLHF
CDR3 DNA: TGTGCCAGCAGCTTATCGGCAGGGGCCAATTCACCCCTCCACTTT

V gene: TRBV12-3/TRBV12-4
clone size: many
J gene: TRBJ2-3
D gene: NA
CDR3 protein: CASSLLISTDTQYF
CDR3 DNA: TGTGCCAGCAGTTTATTGATTAGCACAGATACGCAGTATTTT

V gene: TRBV5-4
clone size: many
J gene: TRBJ2-7
D gene: TRBD1
CDR3 protein: CASSFKGQGAGEQYF
CDR3 DNA: TGTGCCAGCAGCTTTAAAGGACAGGGGGCGGGTGAGCAGTACTTC

V gene: TRBV19
clone size: many
J gene: TRBJ2-1
D gene: NA
CDR3 protein: CASSTRGQDNEQFF
CDR3 DNA: TGTGCCAGTAGTACCCGGGGGCAGGACAATGAGCAGTTCTTC

V gene: TRBV18
clone size: many
J gene: TRBJ1-3
D gene: TRBD1
CDR3 protein: CASSPTTTGGRNTIYF
CDR3 DNA: TGTGCCAGCTCACCAACTACGACAGGGGGCCGGAACACCATATATTTT